These 6 T cell receptor beta chains originate from one sample sequenced in a study of CD8 T cells in ankylosing spondylitis. One entry per CDR3 protein results from TCRdb running MiXCR on the 5' RACE reads. This sample yields under 450,000 distinct CDR3 sequences, of which over 15% are seen a single time; just over 1% belongs to the top ten. Study conclusions and caveats: It appeared that ankylosing spondylitis blood was characterized by a TCR beta motif of several highly homologous variants.

The antigens these receptors bind are not known. Sequencing was performed on blood, either unsorted or a sorted T cell fraction (not recorded which). These receptors all stem from a male donor with ankylosing spondylitis.

This rearrangement joins TRBV9 to TRBJ2-3, with 13 positions matching TRBD2. This CDR3 comprises 15 residues. CDR1 and CDR2 (germline): SGDLS, YYNGEE. Trimming at V came to 0 bases and at J to 11 bases, leaving 6 bases not matched to a gene. The DNA of the CDR3 is TGTGCCAGCAGCGTAGAGGCACTAGCGGGGGGGCAGCAGTATTTT. This sequence encodes CASSVEALAGGQQYF.

The table lists this clonotype with a few counts. The V gene is TRBV4-2, the J gene TRBJ1-6, with D possibly TRBD1 on 6 matching bases. Germline CDR1 and CDR2: LGHNA and YNFKEQ. This CDR3 comprises 15 residues. V shed 0 bases and J shed 8 bases, with 11 bases lying between them. The CDR3 nucleotides read TGTGCCAGCAGCCAAGAATCCAGGGGTCATTCACCCCTCCACTTT. Translated, it gives CASSQESRGHSPLHF.

The table lists this clonotype with many counts. The gene calls are TRBV14 and TRBJ2-5; TRBD2 agrees at 10 bases. The J segment lost 2 bases and the V segment lost 3 bases, leaving 6 bases of the junction unmatched. CDR1 is SGHDN and CDR2 is FVKESK in the germline V gene. The CDR3 runs to 16 residues. The CDR3 is CASSHLLAGAQETQYF. DNA for the CDR3: TGTGCCAGCAGCCACCTGCTAGCGGGGGCGCAAGAGACCCAGTACTTC.

This clonotype occurred a few times. J is TRBJ1-3 and V is TRBV6-1; the D gene is possibly TRBD1 (5 bases). V was clipped by 6 bases and J by 0 bases, with 9 bases between them. Germline V gene lookup returns CDR1 MNHNS and CDR2 SASEGT. The CDR3 has 14 residues. CDR3 region: CASSNTGSGNTIYF. In nucleotides, the CDR3 is TGTGCCAGCAGCAACACAGGCTCTGGAAACACCATATATTTT.

The J gene is TRBJ1-1, the V gene TRBV9; D may be TRBD1 (5 bases). V dropped 4 bases and J dropped 1 base, with 14 bases sitting between them. Germline V gene data show CDR1 as SGDLS and CDR2 as YYNGEE. This CDR3 is 15 amino acids long. The CDR3 DNA follows: TGTGCCAGCAGCCCCCGGGGGATGCCGAACACTGAAGCTTTCTTT. Translation gives CASSPRGMPNTEAFF.

The rearrangement links TRBV29-1 to TRBJ2-3; 12 bases map to TRBD2. Losses at the gene ends were 6 bases for V and 9 bases for J; bases not matched to a gene: 10. Germline CDR1 is SQVTM and CDR2 is ANQGSEA. This CDR3 is 14 amino acids long. The CDR3 spells CSVTSGSFLGTQYF. DNA of the CDR3: TGCAGCGTGACTAGCGGGAGCTTTCTGGGCACGCAGTATTTT.